Presented here are 24 T cell receptor beta chains from one specimen sequenced in a study of T cell responses to AZD1222 COVID-19 vaccine. TCRdb's copy holds only in-frame clones and misses some; the assay was immunoSEQ multiplex PCR. In the table there are about 150,000 clones, around 88% of which are singletons. This specimen was peripheral blood, taken on day 0 of AZD1222 vaccination. These receptors originate from an adult in good health.

This clone was picked up one time. The chain has TRBV6-1 and TRBJ1-6; D ambiguous. This CDR3 has 16 residues. Germline V gene sequence: CDR1 MNHNS, CDR2 SASEGT. Trimming cost V 2 bases and J 0 bases, with 8 bases left between them. For the CDR3, the DNA is TGTGCCAGCAGTGAAAGGCAAGGCTCCTATAATTCACCCCTCCACTTT. Protein product: CASSERQGSYNSPLHF.

This clone occurred once. J is TRBJ2-5 and V is TRBV14; 7 bases are a match to TRBD1. CDR3 length equals 16 residues. Germline V gene sequence: CDR1 SGHDN, CDR2 FVKESK. V trimming: 0 bases; J trimming: 6 bases; junction bases outside the gene matches: 10. The CDR3 DNA sequence: TGTGCCAGCAGCCAAGATCAGGAGACAGGGTGGAAGACCCAGTACTTC. Translating it yields CASSQDQETGWKTQYF.

The CDR3 sequence: CASTGQHTEAFF. The CDR3, as DNA: TGTGCCTCTACTGGACAGCACACTGAAGCTTTCTTT. The rearrangement links TRBV28 to TRBJ1-1, with D possibly matching TRBD1 (6 bases). The V gene lost 11 bases and the J gene lost 3 bases, with 13 bases spanning the gap. Per germline, CDR1 MDHEN and CDR2 SYDVKM. This CDR3 comprises 12 residues.

There are a few counts of this clone. The V gene is TRBV7-3, the J gene TRBJ2-7; D is perhaps TRBD1 or TRBD2 (5 bases each). The CDR3 has 15 amino acids. The V end lost 6 bases, the J end lost 3 bases, and 18 bases lay between the germline ends. Germline V gene lookup returns CDR1 SGHTA and CDR2 FQGTGA. The CDR3: CASRFSRDAYYEQYF. The CDR3 region has the DNA TGTGCCAGCAGATTCTCCCGGGACGCCTACTACGAGCAGTACTTC.

The chain recombines TRBV29-1 with TRBJ2-3; D unclear. The CDR3 totals 14 residues. Germline CDR1 and CDR2: SQVTM and ANQGSEA. Trimming took off 6 bases at V and 1 base at J, with 14 bases between the two ends. The CDR3 here is CSVLTPSGTDTQYF. Written as DNA, the CDR3 is TGCAGCGTCCTTACCCCGTCGGGCACAGATACGCAGTATTTT.

This chain joins TRBV7-9 and TRBJ2-2; D remains unclear. Germline-derived CDR1 and CDR2 are SEHNR and FQNEAQ (reference sequence). The V and J ends lost 3 bases and 0 bases respectively, with 17 bases between them. CDR3 length: 18 amino acids. CDR3: CASSFSTTALANTGELFF. CDR3 in DNA: TGTGCCAGCAGCTTCTCGACAACAGCACTGGCGAACACCGGGGAGCTGTTTTTT.

V is TRBV6-6 and J is TRBJ1-1; 12 bases map to TRBD1. The germline V gene encodes CDR1 MNHNY and CDR2 SVGAGI (reference sequence). V was clipped by 5 bases and J by 8 bases; unmatched bases: 12. This CDR3 spans 16 amino acids. The CDR3 loop reads CASSPGTGGRGLEAFF. DNA of the CDR3: TGTGCCAGCAGTCCCGGGACAGGGGGCCGGGGCTTGGAAGCTTTCTTT.

This rearrangement joins TRBV5-6 to TRBJ2-1; 7 bases map to TRBD2. The ends lost 2 bases at V and 7 bases at J; junction bases unmatched: 3. CDR1 is SGHDT, CDR2 YYEEEE, per germline. This CDR3 comprises 13 residues. The CDR3: CASSFGRWNEQFF. Written as DNA, the CDR3 is TGTGCCAGCAGCTTCGGGAGGTGGAATGAGCAGTTCTTC.

The DNA of the CDR3 is TGTGCCAGCAGCTTCGGGGGACGGAACGAGCAGTACTTC. Translated, it gives CASSFGGRNEQYF. The chain employs TRBV5-8 and TRBJ2-7, with D tentatively TRBD2 (6 bases). Germline assignment: CDR1 SGHTS and CDR2 YDEGEE. Trimming removed 2 bases at V and 5 bases at J, with 11 bases between. The CDR3 contains 13 residues.

The gene calls are TRBV28 and TRBJ1-1, with 8 bases aligning to TRBD1. The V gene's germline CDR1 is MDHEN and CDR2 SYDVKM. The CDR3 is 16 amino acids. V lost 4 bases, J lost 2 bases, and 9 bases stayed unmatched. CDR3 amino acids: CASSSGTGGYNTEAFF. DNA for the CDR3: TGTGCCAGCAGTTCCGGGACAGGAGGCTATAACACTGAAGCTTTCTTT. Full variable domain (missing parts from reference TRBV28 and TRBJ1-1): DVKVTQSSRYLVKRTGEKVFLECVQDMDHENMFWYRQDPGLGLRLIYFSYDVKMKEKGDIPEGYSVSREKKERFSLILESASTNQTSMYLCASSSGTGGYNTEAFFGQGTRLTVV.

J is TRBJ1-3 and V is TRBV6-6, with a possible D match to TRBD1 (6 bases). Germline lookup yields CDR1 MNHNY and CDR2 SVGAGI (reference sequence). The CDR3 length is 14 residues. The V and J ends lost 7 bases and 4 bases respectively, with 14 bases between them. The CDR3 DNA is TGTGCCAGCAAGACCGGGACAACCGGAAACACCATATATTTT. This encodes CASKTGTTGNTIYF.

This clone came up once. The chain combines TRBV4-2 with TRBJ2-7; D may be TRBD2 (6 bases). The CDR3 has 15 residues. CDR1 is LGHNA, CDR2 YNFKEQ, per germline. Between the trimmed V and J ends, which lost 8 bases and 3 bases, there was a span of 20 bases. CDR3 DNA sequence: TGTGCCAGCGGCACCCCGCAGGCGGGGAACTACGAGCAGTACTTC. Translation: CASGTPQAGNYEQYF.

About this clone itself: This sample also contains other DNA sequences that code for the same CDR3. This rearrangement joins TRBV7-9 to TRBJ1-5; perhaps TRBD1 as D (6 bases). The V gene lost 1 base and the J gene lost 7 bases, with 8 bases spanning the gap. This CDR3 region has 13 residues. Germline V gene sequence: CDR1 SEHNR, CDR2 FQNEAQ (reference sequence). The CDR3 loop reads CASSLEGGQPQHF. In DNA, the CDR3 is TGTGCCAGCAGCTTAGAAGGGGGACAGCCCCAGCATTTT.

The chain is built from TRBV5-1 and TRBJ2-7; 10 nucleotides align to TRBD1. The V segment lost 4 bases and the J segment 5 bases; nucleotides outside the gene matches: 6. CDR3 length: 14 amino acids. Per germline, CDR1 SGHRS and CDR2 YFSETQ. This CDR3 is CASSLGGTGDEQYF. The CDR3 DNA reads TGCGCCAGCAGCCTGGGGGGGACAGGGGACGAGCAGTACTTC.

The rearrangement joins TRBV19 to TRBJ2-6, with D possibly matching TRBD2 (5 bases). The CDR3 length is 17 residues. Germline-derived CDR1 and CDR2 are LNHDA and SQIVND (reference sequence). V was trimmed by 4 bases and J by 0 bases, leaving 13 bases between them. CDR3 in DNA: TGTGCCAGTAGTACCCCGGGGATACGCTCTGGGGCCAACGTCCTGACTTTC. Its translation: CASSTPGIRSGANVLTF.

This clone is a singleton in its sample. The chain carries TRBV2 and TRBJ2-7, with D possibly matching TRBD1 (6 bases). V lost 3 bases and J lost 5, with 17 bases in between. There are 15 residues in the CDR3. Germline V lookup: CDR1 SNHLY, CDR2 FYNNEI. CDR3 coding DNA: TGTGCCAGCAGTGATAGGGGGTTCAGTACCCACGAGCAGTACTTC. Translating it yields CASSDRGFSTHEQYF.

V is TRBV7-9 and J is TRBJ2-7, with D possibly matching TRBD1 (6 bases). Germline lookup yields CDR1 SEHNR and CDR2 FQNEAQ (reference sequence). The CDR3 has 15 residues. The V gene lost 3 bases and the J gene lost 3 bases, with 15 bases spanning the gap. The CDR3, as DNA: TGTGCCAGCAGCTTGAACAGGGTGGGGGTCTACGAGCAGTACTTC. It specifies CASSLNRVGVYEQYF.

This sequence joins TRBV5-1 and TRBJ1-2; no firm D call. The CDR3 is 15 amino acids. Germline CDR1 reads SGHRS; CDR2 reads YFSETQ. The V and J ends lost 4 bases and 3 bases respectively, with 16 bases between them. CDR3 DNA: TGCGCCAGCAGCCCCGACACCCCGGGGTACTATGGCTACACCTTC. It specifies CASSPDTPGYYGYTF. Drawing the rest from reference TRBV5-1 and TRBJ1-2, the complete variable domain is KAGVTQTPRYLIKTRGQQVTLSCSPISGHRSVSWYQQTPGQGLQFLFEYFSETQRNKGNFPGRFSGRQFSNSRSEMNVSTLELGDSALYLCASSPDTPGYYGYTFGSGTRLTVV.

The chain employs TRBV19 and TRBJ2-7, with 12 bases aligning to TRBD2. Trimming cost V 4 bases and J 0 bases; bases outside gene matches: 4. The CDR3 covers 16 residues. The germline gives CDR1 LNHDA, CDR2 SQIVND (reference sequence). For the CDR3, the DNA is TGTGCCAGTAGTAGAACTAGCGGGGGGACCTCCTACGAGCAGTACTTC. Amino acids: CASSRTSGGTSYEQYF.

This clone was found a few times. V is TRBV5-6 and J is TRBJ1-2, with D possibly matching TRBD1 (6 bases). The CDR3 is 14 residues long. The germline V and J ends were trimmed by 0 bases and 4 bases, with 10 bases remaining between them. Germline V lookup: CDR1 SGHDT, CDR2 YYEEEE. The CDR3 loop reads CASSLGGGRYGYTF. In DNA, the CDR3 is TGTGCCAGCAGCTTGGGTGGGGGCCGCTATGGCTACACCTTC.

V usage is TRBV19 and J usage is TRBJ2-7; 7 nucleotides agree with TRBD2. The CDR3 covers 15 residues. The germline CDR1 and CDR2 sequences are LNHDA and SQIVND (reference sequence). V was pared by 10 bases and J by 3 bases, with 15 bases of the junction left unmatched. In DNA, the CDR3 is TGTGCCACCAAAGTGGTATCGGGAGGAGGCTACGAGCAGTACTTC. Protein product: CATKVVSGGGYEQYF.

The table lists this clone with a few counts. The chain is built from TRBV5-6 and TRBJ1-2; D unresolved. V lost 3 bases, J lost 0 bases, and 15 bases lay in between. Germline CDR1 reads SGHDT; CDR2 reads YYEEEE. The CDR3 spans 16 residues. CDR3 sequence reads: CASSSRPGVANYGYTF. The CDR3, as DNA: TGTGCCAGCAGCTCTAGACCGGGAGTAGCTAACTATGGCTACACCTTC.

The chain uses TRBV6-5 and TRBJ1-1; no firm D call. The V end was cut by 1 base, the J end by 3 bases, with 9 bases between. Germline loops: CDR1 MNHEY, CDR2 SVGAGI. The CDR3 is 14 amino acids. The CDR3 region has the DNA TGTGCCAGCAGTTACTTCGGGAGCCACACTGAAGCTTTCTTT. Translation gives CASSYFGSHTEAFF.

The chain carries TRBV5-1 and TRBJ1-1; D might be TRBD1 (5 bases). This CDR3 spans 15 amino acids. Germline CDR1 is SGHRS and CDR2 is YFSETQ. Deletions cut 4 bases from V and 4 bases from J, with 17 bases between. CDR3 DNA sequence: TGCGCCAGCAGCACGCGGATCTCCGGGGGCACTGAAGCTTTCTTT. Residues: CASSTRISGGTEAFF.